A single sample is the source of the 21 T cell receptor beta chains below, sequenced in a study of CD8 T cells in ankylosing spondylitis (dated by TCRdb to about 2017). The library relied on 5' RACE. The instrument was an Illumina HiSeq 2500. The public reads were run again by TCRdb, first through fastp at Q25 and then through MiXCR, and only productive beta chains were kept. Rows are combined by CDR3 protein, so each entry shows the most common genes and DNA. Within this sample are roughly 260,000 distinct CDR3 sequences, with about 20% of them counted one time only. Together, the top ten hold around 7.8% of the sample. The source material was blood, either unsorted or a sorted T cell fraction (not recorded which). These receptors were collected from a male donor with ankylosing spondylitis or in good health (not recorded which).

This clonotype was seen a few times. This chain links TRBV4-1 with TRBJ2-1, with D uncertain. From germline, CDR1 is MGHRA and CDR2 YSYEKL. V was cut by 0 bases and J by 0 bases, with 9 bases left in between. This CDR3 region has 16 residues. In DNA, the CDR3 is TGCGCCAGCAGCCAAGAGGACCTCAGCTCCTACAATGAGCAGTTCTTC. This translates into CASSQEDLSSYNEQFF.

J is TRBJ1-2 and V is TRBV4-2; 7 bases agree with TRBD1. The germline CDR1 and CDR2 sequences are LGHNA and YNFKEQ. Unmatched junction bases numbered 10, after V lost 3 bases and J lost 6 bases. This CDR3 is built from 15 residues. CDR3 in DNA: TGTGCCAGCAGCCAGGGACCGGGACAGAGGGATGGCTACACCTTC. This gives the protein CASSQGPGQRDGYTF.

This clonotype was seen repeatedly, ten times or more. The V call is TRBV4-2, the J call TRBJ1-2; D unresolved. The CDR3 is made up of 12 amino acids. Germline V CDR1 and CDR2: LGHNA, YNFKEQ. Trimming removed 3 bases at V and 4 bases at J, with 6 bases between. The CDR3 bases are TGTGCCAGCAGCCAGGATCCCTATGGCTACACCTTC. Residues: CASSQDPYGYTF.

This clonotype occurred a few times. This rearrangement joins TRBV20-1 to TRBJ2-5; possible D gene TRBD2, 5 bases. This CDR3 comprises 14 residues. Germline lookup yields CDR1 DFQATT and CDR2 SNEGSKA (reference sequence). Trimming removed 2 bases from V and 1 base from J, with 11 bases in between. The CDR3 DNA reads TGCAGTGCTAGACCCCGGACTCTCCAAGAGACCCAGTACTTC. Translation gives CSARPRTLQETQYF.

For the CDR3, the DNA is TGTGCCAGCAGCTTAGGAGGGGGGGGCTATGGCTACACCTTC. Its translation is CASSLGGGGYGYTF. The chain combines TRBV7-8 with TRBJ1-2, with a weak D call TRBD1 (6 bases). V was pared by 1 base and J by 4 bases, with 10 bases between. Germline V gives CDR1 SGHVS, CDR2 FQNEAQ. This CDR3 has 14 residues. Using reference TRBV7-8 and TRBJ1-2 for the parts outside the CDR3, the full variable domain is GAGVSQSPRYKVAKRGQDVALRCDPISGHVSLFWYQQALGQGPEFLTYFQNEAQLDKSGLPSDRFFAERPEGSVSTLKIQRTQQEDSAVYLCASSLGGGGYGYTFGSGTRLTVV.

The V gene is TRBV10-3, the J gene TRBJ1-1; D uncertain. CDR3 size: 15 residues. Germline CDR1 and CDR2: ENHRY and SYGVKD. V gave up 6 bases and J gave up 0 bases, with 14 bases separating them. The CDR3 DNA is TGTGCCATCAGGCCCCAAAACCAGATGAACACTGAAGCTTTCTTT. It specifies CAIRPQNQMNTEAFF.

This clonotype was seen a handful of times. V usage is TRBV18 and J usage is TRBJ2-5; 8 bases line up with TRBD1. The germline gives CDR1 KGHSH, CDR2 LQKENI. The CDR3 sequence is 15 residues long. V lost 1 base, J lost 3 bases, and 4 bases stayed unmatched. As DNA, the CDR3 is TGTGCCAGCTCACCACGCGGACAGGGCAAAGAGACCCAGTACTTC. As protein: CASSPRGQGKETQYF.

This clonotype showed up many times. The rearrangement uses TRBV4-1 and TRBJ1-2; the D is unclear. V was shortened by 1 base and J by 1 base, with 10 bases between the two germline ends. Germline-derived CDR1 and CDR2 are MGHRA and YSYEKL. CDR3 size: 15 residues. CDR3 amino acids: CASSQGNPLNYGYTF. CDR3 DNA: TGCGCCAGCAGCCAAGGGAACCCGCTTAACTATGGCTACACCTTC.

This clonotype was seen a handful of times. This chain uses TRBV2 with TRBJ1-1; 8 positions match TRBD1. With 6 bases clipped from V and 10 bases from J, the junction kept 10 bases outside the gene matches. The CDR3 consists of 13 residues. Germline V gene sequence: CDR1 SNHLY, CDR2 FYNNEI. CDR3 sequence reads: CASRPRQGRGAFF. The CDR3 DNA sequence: TGTGCCAGCAGGCCCAGACAGGGGCGCGGAGCTTTCTTT.

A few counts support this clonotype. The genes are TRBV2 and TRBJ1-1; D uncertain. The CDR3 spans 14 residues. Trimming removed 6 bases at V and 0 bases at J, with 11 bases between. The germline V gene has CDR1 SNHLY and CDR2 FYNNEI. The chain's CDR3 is CASRLRNLNTEAFF. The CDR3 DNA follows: TGTGCCAGCAGGCTTAGGAATTTGAACACTGAAGCTTTCTTT.

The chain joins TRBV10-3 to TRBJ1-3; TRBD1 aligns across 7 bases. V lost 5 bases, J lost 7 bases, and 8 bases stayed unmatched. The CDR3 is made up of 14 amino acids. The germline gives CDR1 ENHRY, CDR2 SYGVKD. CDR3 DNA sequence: TGTGCCATCAGTCCCGACAGGGTTGGGAACACCATATATTTT. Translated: CAISPDRVGNTIYF.

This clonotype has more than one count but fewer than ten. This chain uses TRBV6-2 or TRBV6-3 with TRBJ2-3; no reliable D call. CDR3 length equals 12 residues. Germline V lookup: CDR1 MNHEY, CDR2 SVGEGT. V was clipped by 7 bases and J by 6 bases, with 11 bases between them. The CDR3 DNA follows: TGTGCCAGCAACAGCTTGACGGATACGCAGTATTTT. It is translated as CASNSLTDTQYF.

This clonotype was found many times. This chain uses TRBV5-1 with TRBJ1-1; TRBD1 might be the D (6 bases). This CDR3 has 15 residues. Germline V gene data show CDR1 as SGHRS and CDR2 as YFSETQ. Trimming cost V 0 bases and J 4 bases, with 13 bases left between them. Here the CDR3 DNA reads TGCGCCAGCAGCTTGGCCTCAGGGGCCGGCACTGAAGCTTTCTTT. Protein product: CASSLASGAGTEAFF.

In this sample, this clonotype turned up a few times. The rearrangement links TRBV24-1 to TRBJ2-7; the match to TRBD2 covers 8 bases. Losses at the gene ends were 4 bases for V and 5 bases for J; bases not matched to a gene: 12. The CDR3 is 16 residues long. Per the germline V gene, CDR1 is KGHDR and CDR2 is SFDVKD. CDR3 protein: CATSETDSGIGHEQYV. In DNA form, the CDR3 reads TGTGCCACCAGTGAAACCGATAGCGGGATCGGCCACGAGCAGTACGTC.

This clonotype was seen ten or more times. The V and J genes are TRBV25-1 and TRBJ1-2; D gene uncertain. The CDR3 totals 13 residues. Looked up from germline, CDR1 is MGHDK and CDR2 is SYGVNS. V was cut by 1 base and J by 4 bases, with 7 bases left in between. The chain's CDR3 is CASSESSSYGYTF. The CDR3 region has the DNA TGTGCCAGCAGTGAATCGTCAAGCTATGGCTACACCTTC.

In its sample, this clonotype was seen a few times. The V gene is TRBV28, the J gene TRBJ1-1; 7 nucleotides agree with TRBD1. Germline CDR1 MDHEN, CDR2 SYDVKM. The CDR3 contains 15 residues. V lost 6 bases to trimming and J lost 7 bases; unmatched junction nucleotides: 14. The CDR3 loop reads CASSPRGRGRFEAFF. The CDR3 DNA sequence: TGTGCCAGCAGCCCCAGAGGGAGGGGGCGCTTTGAAGCTTTCTTT.

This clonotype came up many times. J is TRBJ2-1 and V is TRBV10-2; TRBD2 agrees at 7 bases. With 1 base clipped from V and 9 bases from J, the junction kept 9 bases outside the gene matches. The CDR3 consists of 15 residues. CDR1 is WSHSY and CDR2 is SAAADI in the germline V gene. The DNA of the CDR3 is TGCGCCAGCAGTGAGTGGGAGGGTTACCGGGGTGAGCAGTTCTTC. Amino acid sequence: CASSEWEGYRGEQFF.

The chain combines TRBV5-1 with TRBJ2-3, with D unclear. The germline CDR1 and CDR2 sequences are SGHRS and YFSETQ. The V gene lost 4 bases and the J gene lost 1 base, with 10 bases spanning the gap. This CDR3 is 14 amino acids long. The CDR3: CASSTDWGTDTQYF. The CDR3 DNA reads TGCGCCAGCAGCACCGATTGGGGCACAGATACGCAGTATTTT. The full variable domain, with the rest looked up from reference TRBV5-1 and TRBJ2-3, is KAGVTQTPRYLIKTRGQQVTLSCSPISGHRSVSWYQQTPGQGLQFLFEYFSETQRNKGNFPGRFSGRQFSNSRSEMNVSTLELGDSALYLCASSTDWGTDTQYFGPGTRLTVL.

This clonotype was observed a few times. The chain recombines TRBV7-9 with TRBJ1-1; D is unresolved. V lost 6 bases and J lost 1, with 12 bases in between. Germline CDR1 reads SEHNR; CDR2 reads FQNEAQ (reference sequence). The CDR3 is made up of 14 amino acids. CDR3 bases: TGTGCCAGCAGATCCCAGGTTGAGAACACTGAAGCTTTCTTT. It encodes CASRSQVENTEAFF.

CDR3 loop: CASGQRGDSSYEQYV. The CDR3 nucleotides are TGTGCTAGTGGTCAACGGGGGGACAGCTCCTACGAGCAGTACGTC. This rearrangement joins TRBV12-5 to TRBJ2-7; either TRBD1 or TRBD2 may supply D (7 bases each). Trimming left V 5 bases short and J 0 bases short, with 14 bases between. The CDR3 is 15 residues long. Germline-derived CDR1 and CDR2 are LGHNT and FRNRAP.

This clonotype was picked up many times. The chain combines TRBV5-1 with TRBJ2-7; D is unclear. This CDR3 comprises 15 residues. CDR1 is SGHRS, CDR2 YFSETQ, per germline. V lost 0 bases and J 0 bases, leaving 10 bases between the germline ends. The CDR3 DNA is TGCGCCAGCAGCTTGGACGCCAGCCACTCCTACGAGCAGTACGTC. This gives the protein CASSLDASHSYEQYV.